This T cell receptor beta chain comes out of a study of T cell responses to AZD1222 COVID-19 vaccine. Overall study results and limits: Elevations in Spike-specific TCR breadth and depth followed administration of two AZD1222 doses. Donors, mostly white British, included more females; clonal diversity was possibly underestimated.

Trimming shortened V by 1 base and J by 5 bases, and 20 bases separated the two germline ends. Germline CDR1 is SQVTM and CDR2 is ANQGSEA. This CDR3 is built from 16 residues. Concerning this clone itself: The antigen is unknown.

Clones were sequenced by immunoSEQ multiplex PCR, and TCRdb holds only the in-frame ones, with some missing. The table lists roughly 100,000 clones, about four fifths of them singletons. The sequenced sample was peripheral blood, obtained on day 0 of AZD1222 vaccination. The sequence came from an adult in good health. The V call is TRBV29-1, the J call TRBJ2-5; tentative D call: TRBD2 (7 bases). CDR3: CSVEGAGGGPPETQYF. In DNA form, the CDR3 reads TGCAGCGTTGAAGGGGCGGGCGGGGGCCCGCCTGAGACCCAGTACTTC. Together with reference TRBV29-1 and TRBJ2-5, the CDR3 gives the full variable domain: SAVISQKPSRDICQRGTSLTIQCQVDSQVTMMFWYRQQPGQSLTLIATANQGSEATYESGFVIDKFPISRPNLTFSTLTVSNMSPEDSSIYLCSVEGAGGGPPETQYFGPGTRLLVL.